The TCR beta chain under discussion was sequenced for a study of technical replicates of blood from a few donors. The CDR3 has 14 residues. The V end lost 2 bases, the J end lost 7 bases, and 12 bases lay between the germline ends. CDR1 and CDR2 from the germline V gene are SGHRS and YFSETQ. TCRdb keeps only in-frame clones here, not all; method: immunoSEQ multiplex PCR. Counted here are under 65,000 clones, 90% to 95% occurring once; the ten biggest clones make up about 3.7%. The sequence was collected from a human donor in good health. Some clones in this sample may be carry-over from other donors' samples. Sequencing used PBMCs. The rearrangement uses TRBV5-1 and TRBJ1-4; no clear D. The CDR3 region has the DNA TGCGCCAGCAGCTTCCTACCGGAGAGTGAAAAACTGTTTTTT. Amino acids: CASSFLPESEKLFF.